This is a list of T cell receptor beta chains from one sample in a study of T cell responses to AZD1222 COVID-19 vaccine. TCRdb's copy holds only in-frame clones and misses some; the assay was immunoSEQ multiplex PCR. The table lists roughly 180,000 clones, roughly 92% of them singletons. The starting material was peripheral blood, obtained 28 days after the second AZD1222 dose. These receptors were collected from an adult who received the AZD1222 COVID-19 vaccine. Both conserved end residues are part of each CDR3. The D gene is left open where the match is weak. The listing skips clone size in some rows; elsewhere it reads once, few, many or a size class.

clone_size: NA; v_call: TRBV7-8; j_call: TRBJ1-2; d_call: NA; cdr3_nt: TGTGCCAGCAGCCCCGTAGGGGTGACTAACTATGGCTACACCTTC; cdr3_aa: CASSPVGVTNYGYTF
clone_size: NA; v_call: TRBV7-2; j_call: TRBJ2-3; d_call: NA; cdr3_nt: TGTGCCAGCAGCTTAGGGCCAGGGATGGCAGATACGCAGTATTTT; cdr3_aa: CASSLGPGMADTQYF
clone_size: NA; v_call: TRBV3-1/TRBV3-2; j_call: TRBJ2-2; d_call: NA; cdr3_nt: TGTGCCAGCAGCCAAGAAGGGGACGGTGGGTCGCCCGGGGAGCTGTTTTTT; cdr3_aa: CASSQEGDGGSPGELFF
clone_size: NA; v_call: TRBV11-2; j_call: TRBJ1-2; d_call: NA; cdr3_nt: TGTGCCACCAGACTCGGGAACTATGGCTACACCTTC; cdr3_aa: CATRLGNYGYTF
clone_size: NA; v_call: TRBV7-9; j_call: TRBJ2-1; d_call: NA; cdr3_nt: TGTGCCAGCAGCTTATCTCAGGGGTTCCGGTTCTTC; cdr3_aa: CASSLSQGFRFF
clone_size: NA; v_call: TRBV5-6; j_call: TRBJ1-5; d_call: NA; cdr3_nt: TGTGCCAGCAGCTCCTTTGGGCCCCGAGGCAATCAGCCCCAGCATTTT; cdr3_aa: CASSSFGPRGNQPQHF
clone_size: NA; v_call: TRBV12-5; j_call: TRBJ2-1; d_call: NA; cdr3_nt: TGTGCTAGTGGCTTCGGTAGTAGAGGGGACTACAATGAGCAGTTCTTC; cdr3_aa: CASGFGSRGDYNEQFF
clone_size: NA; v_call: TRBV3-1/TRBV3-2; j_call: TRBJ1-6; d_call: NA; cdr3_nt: TGTGCCAGCAGCCAAGATTTATCCGGGTCTAATTCACCCCTCCACTTT; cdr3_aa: CASSQDLSGSNSPLHF
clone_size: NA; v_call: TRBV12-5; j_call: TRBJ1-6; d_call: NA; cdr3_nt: TGTGCTAGTGGTTTGGTACTTGGCAGGGGAGGTTCACCCCTCCACTTT; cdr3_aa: CASGLVLGRGGSPLHF
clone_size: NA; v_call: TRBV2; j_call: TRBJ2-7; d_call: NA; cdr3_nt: TGTGCCAGCAGTGCGGTTTTAGGACAGATCCAATGGGGGCAGTACTTC; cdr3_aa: CASSAVLGQIQWGQYF
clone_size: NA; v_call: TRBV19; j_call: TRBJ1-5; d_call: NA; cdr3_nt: TGTGCCAGTAGGCCCGGTCCAACGAATCAGCCCCAGCATTTT; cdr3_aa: CASRPGPTNQPQHF
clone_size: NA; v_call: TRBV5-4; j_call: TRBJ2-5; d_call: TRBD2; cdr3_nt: TGTGCCAGCCGGAGATCTGGTAGCGGGAGTTGGTTAGAGACCCAGTACTTC; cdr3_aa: CASRRSGSGSWLETQYF
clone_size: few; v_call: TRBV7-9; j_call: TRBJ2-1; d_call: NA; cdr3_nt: TGTGCCAGCAGCTTAATCGGGAGAGGCAATGAGCAGTTCTTC; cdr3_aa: CASSLIGRGNEQFF
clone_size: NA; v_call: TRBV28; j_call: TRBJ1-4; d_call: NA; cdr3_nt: TGTGCCAGCCGTACCGGGATTAATGAAAAACTGTTTTTT; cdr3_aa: CASRTGINEKLFF
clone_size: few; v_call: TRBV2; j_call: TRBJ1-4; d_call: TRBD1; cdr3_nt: TGTGCCAGCAGTGAAGCTCCGGGACAGGGGGCCACAACTAATGAAAAACTGTTTTTT; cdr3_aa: CASSEAPGQGATTNEKLFF
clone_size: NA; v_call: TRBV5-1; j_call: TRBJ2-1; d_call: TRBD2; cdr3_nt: TGCGCCAGCAGCTTGGAGGGACTAGTGAATGAGCAGTTCTTC; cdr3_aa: CASSLEGLVNEQFF
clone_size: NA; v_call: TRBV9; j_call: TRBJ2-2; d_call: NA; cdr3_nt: TGTGCCAGCAGCGTAGATAGGGGCGGGGCGAACACCGGGGAGCTGTTTTTT; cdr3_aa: CASSVDRGGANTGELFF
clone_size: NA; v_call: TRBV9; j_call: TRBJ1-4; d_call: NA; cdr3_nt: TGTGCCAGCAGCGTAGGTAGGGCTAATGAAAAACTGTTTTTT; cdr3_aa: CASSVGRANEKLFF
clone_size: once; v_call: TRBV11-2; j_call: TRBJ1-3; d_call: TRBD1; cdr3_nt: TGTGCCAGCAGCTTGAAGGGGGCGGCTGGAAACACCATATATTTT; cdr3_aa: CASSLKGAAGNTIYF
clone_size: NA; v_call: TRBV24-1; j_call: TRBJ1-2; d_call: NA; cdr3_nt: TGTGCCACCCAGGCCGCGGGGGGTCACTATGGCTACACCTTC; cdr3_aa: CATQAAGGHYGYTF
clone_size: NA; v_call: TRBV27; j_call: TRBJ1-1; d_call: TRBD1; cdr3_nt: TGTGCCAGCAGTCGGGGGACAGGGGGCATAGGGACTGAAGCTTTCTTT; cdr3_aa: CASSRGTGGIGTEAFF
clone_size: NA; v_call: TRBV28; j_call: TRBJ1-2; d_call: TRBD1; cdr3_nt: TGTGCCAGCAGAAGAGTACCCGGGACAGCCTATGGCTACACCTTC; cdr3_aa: CASRRVPGTAYGYTF
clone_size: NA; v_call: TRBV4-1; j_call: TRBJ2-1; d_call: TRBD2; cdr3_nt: TGCGCCAGCAGCCTCGAGACTAGCGGGAGCGTCGGGGAGCAGTTCTTC; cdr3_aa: CASSLETSGSVGEQFF
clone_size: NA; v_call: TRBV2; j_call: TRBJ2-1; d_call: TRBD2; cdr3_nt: TGTGCCAGCATGGGGGGGGAATCCTACAATGAGCAGTTCTTC; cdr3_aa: CASMGGESYNEQFF
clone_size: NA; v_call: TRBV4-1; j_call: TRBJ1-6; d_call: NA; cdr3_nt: TGCGCCAGCAGCCAACCCTTTCGGCTCTACTCTGATAATTCACCCCTCCACTTT; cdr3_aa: CASSQPFRLYSDNSPLHF
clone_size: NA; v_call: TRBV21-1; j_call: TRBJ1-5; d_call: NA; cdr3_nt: TGTGCCAGCAGCAACCCCCCCGGGGGGCAGCCCCAGCATTTT; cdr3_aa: CASSNPPGGQPQHF
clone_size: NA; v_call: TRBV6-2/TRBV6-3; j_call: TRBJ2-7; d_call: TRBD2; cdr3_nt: TGTGCCAGCAGTTACTTTCGGACTAGCGAGCAGTACTTC; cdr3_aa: CASSYFRTSEQYF
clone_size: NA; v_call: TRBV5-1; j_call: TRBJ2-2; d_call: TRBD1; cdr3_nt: TGCGCCAGCAGCTTGGAAGGGGGCGCCTTGACCGGGGAGCTGTTTTTT; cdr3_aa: CASSLEGGALTGELFF
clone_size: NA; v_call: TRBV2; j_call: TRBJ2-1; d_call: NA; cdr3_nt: TGTGCCAGCAGGAGTTCAATGGCCTACAATGAGCAGTTCTTC; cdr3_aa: CASRSSMAYNEQFF
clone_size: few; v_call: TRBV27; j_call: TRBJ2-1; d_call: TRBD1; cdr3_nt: TGTGCCAGCAGGCAGAACAGGGGCTCCTACAATGAGCAGTTCTTC; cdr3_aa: CASRQNRGSYNEQFF
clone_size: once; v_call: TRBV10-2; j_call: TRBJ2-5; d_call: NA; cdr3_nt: TGCGCCAGCAGTGACCAATCCCAAGAGACCCAGTACTTC; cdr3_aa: CASSDQSQETQYF